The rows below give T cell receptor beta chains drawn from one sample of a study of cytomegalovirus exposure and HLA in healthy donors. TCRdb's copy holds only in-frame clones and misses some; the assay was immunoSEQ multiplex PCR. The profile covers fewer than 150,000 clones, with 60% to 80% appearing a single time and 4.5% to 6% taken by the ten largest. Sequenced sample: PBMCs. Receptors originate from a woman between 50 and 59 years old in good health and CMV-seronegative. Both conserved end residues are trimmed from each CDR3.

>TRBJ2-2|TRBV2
ASRTDRRGTGELF
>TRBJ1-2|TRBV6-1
ASSDVGSDYGYT
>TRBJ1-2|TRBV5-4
ASSEGQALGYT
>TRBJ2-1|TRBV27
ASSHSGGTYNEQF
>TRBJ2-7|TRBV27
ASSFYRDSYEQY
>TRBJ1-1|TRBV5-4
ASSLVMGGNTEAF
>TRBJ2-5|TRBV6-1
ASSEAGGVGETQY
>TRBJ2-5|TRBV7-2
ASSYLRGSETQY
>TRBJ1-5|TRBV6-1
ASSGHQQGAGNQPQH
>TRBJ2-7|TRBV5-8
ATNRANGPYEQY